This T cell receptor beta chain emerged from a study of human T cells and chemical hapten exposure. Study information: Patch tests delivered 0.01% DPC to the upper back and were evaluated at 6 days.

TCRdb independently ran MiXCR on the RACE reads; one entry per CDR3 protein. The table includes about 120,000 distinct CDR3 sequences, around 10% detected once. As to time point: patch test 1, 2 weeks after DPC sensitization. Described treatment: therapeutic diphenylcyclopropenone sensitization with weekly scalp DPC. This CDR3 comprises 13 residues. Germline CDR1 is LGHDT and CDR2 is YNNKEL (reference sequence). The V end was cut by 4 bases, the J end by 4 bases, with 10 bases between. There are a few counts of this clonotype. The chain links TRBV3-1 to TRBJ1-1; D remains unclear. The specimen was whole blood, collected in connection with sensitization to the hapten diphenylcyclopropenone (DPC). The clonotype comes from a woman between 50 and 59 years old with alopecia areata. Some clones in this sample may be carry-over from other donors' samples. CDR3 residues: CASSPTRGTEAFF. The CDR3 nucleotides are TGTGCCAGCAGCCCAACTAGAGGCACTGAAGCTTTCTTT. Drawing the rest from reference TRBV3-1 and TRBJ1-1, the complete variable domain is DTAVSQTPKYLVTQMGNDKSIKCEQNLGHDTMYWYKQDSKKFLKIMFSYNNKELIINETVPNRFSPKSPDKAHLNLHINSLELGDSAVYFCASSPTRGTEAFFGQGTRLTVV.